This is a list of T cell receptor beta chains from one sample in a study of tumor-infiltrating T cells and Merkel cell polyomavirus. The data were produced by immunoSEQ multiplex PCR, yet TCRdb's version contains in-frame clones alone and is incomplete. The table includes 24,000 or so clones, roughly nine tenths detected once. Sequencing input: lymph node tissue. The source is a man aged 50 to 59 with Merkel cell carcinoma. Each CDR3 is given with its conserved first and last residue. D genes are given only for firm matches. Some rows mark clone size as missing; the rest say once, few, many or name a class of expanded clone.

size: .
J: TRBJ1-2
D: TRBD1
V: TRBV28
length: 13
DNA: TGTGCCAGCAGAAGCGGACAGGGAGGTGGCTACACCTTC
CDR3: CASRSGQGGGYTF

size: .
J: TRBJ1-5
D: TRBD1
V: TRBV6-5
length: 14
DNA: TGTGCCAGCAGTCCAGGGGGAAGCAATCAGCCCCAGCATTTT
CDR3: CASSPGGSNQPQHF

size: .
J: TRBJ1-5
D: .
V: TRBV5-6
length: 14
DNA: TGTGCCAGCAGCTCACGACAGCCCAATCAGCCCCAGCATTTT
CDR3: CASSSRQPNQPQHF

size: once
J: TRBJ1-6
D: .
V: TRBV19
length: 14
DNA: TGTGCCAGTGGTATGAGGGCAGGGGTGTCACCCCTCCACTTT
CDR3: CASGMRAGVSPLHF

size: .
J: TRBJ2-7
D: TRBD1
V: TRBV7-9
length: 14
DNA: TGTGCCAGCAGCCCCCGGACAGGGGAGGTCGAGCAGTACTTC
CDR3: CASSPRTGEVEQYF

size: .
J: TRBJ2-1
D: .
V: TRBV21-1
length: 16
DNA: TGTGCCAGCAGCGAGCCGCTCAGGGTTTCCTACAATGAGCAGTTCTTC
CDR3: CASSEPLRVSYNEQFF

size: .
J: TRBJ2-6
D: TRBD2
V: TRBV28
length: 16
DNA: TGTGCCAGCAGCTCCGGGGGGAACCCTGGGGCCAACGTCCTGACTTTC
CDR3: CASSSGGNPGANVLTF

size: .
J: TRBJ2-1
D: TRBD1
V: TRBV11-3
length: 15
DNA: TGTGCCAGCAGCCCCGGGACAGGGACGAGAAATGAGCAGTTCTTC
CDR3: CASSPGTGTRNEQFF

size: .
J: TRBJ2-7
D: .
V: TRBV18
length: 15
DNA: TGTGCCAGCTCACCACCGTCTCGGACTTTTTCCGAGCAGTACTTC
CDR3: CASSPPSRTFSEQYF

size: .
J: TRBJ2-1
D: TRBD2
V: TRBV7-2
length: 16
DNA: TGTGCCAGCAGCAGAGGACTAGCGGGAGCCTACAATGAGCAGTTCTTC
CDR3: CASSRGLAGAYNEQFF

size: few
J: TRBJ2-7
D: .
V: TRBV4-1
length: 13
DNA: TGCGCCAGCAGCCAGGCGGGTCTTTACGAGCAGTACTTC
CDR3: CASSQAGLYEQYF

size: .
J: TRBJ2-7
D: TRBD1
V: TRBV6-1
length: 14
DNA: TGTGCCAGCAGTTCTGGGACAGGGGGCTACGAGCAGTACTTC
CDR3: CASSSGTGGYEQYF

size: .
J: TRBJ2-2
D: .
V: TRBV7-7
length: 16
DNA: TGTGCTAGCAGCTTAGAATTCAAGGGACTGGCCGGGGAGCTGTTTTTT
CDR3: CASSLEFKGLAGELFF

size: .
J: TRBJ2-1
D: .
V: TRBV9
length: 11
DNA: TGTGCCAGCAGCGTTAGAGATGAGCAGTTCTTC
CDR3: CASSVRDEQFF

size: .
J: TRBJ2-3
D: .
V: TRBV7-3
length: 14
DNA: TGTGCCAGCAGCCGAGGGTCAGGCACAGATACGCAGTATTTT
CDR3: CASSRGSGTDTQYF

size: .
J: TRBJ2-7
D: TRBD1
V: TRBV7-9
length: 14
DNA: TGTGCCAGCAGCTTAGGGACAGGGACCTACGAGCAGTACTTC
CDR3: CASSLGTGTYEQYF

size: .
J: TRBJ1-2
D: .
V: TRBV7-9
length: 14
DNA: TGTGCCAGCAGCCAAAATAATGGGGCTGGCGGCTACACCTTC
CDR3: CASSQNNGAGGYTF

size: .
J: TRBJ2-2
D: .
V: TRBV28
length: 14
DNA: TGTGCCAGCAGCCCTGGACAGAGAACCGGGGAGCTGTTTTTT
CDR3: CASSPGQRTGELFF

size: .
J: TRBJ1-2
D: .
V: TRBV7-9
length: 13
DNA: TGTGCCAGCAGCTTAGGAGAAAACTATGGCTACACCTTC
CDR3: CASSLGENYGYTF

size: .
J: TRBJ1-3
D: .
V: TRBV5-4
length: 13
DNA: TGTGCCAGCAGCTTGTCGGGGAGAGACACCATATATTTT
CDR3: CASSLSGRDTIYF

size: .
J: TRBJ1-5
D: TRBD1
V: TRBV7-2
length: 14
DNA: TGTGCCAGCAGCCCAGGGGGCGCGGCTCAGCCCCAGCATTTT
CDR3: CASSPGGAAQPQHF

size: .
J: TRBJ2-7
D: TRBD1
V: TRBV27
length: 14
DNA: TGTGCCAGCAGTTTGGTGGGACAGGTCTACGAGCAGTACTTC
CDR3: CASSLVGQVYEQYF

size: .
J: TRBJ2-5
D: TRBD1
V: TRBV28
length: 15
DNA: TGTGCCAGCAGTTCTCCGACAGGGGGCAGAGAGACCCAGTACTTC
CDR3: CASSSPTGGRETQYF

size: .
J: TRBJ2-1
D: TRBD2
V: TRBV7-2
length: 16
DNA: TGTGCCAGCAGCTTAGCGCGGGGGAGCTCCTACAATGAGCAGTTCTTC
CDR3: CASSLARGSSYNEQFF

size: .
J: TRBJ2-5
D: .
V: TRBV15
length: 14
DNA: TGTGCCACCAGCAGAGTTGCGGAGGCAGAGACCCAGTACTTC
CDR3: CATSRVAEAETQYF

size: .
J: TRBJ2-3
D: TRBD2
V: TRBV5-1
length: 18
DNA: TGCGCCAGCAGCGCCTTGATAGCGGGAGTACGAGGCACAGATACGCAGTATTTT
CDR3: CASSALIAGVRGTDTQYF

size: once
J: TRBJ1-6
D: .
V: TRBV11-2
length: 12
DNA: TGTGCCAGCAGTCCACAGATTTCACCCCTCCACTTT
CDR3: CASSPQISPLHF

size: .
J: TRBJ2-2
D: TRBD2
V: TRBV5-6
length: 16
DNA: TGTGCCAGCAGCCCGGTACGCGGGAGGGCCGCCGGGGAGCTGTTTTTT
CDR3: CASSPVRGRAAGELFF

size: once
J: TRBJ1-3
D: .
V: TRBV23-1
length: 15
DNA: TGCGCCAGCAATACAACAGGGATCCGAGGAAACACCATATATTTT
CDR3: CASNTTGIRGNTIYF

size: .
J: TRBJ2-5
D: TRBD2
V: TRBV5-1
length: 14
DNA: TGCGCCAGCAGCCCGCCGGGGGGCCAAGAGACCCAGTACTTC
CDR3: CASSPPGGQETQYF

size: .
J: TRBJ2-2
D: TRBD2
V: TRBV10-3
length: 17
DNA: TGTGCCATCACCCCAGGGGCTAGCGGGGGTTCAGGCGGGGAGCTGTTTTTT
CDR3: CAITPGASGGSGGELFF

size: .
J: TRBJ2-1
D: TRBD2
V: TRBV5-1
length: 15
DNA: TGCGCCAGCAGCGCGACTAGCGGGAGGGGAAATGAGCAGTTCTTC
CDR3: CASSATSGRGNEQFF

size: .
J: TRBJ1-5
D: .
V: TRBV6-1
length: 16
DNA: TGTGCCAGCAGTGAAGTGACAGACTTGTTCCATCAGCCCCAGCATTTT
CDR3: CASSEVTDLFHQPQHF

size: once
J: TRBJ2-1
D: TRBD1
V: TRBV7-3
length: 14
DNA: TGTGCCAGCAGCTTGGGACAGGGATGGGATGAGCAGTTCTTC
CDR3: CASSLGQGWDEQFF

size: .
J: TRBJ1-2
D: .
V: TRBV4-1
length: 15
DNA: TGCGCCAGCAGCCAAGAAAATACGGTCACCTGGGGCTACACCTTC
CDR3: CASSQENTVTWGYTF

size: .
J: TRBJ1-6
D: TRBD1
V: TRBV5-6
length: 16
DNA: TGTGCCAGCAGCCGAGACAGGGGGGCCGTTGATTCACCCCTCCACTTT
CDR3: CASSRDRGAVDSPLHF

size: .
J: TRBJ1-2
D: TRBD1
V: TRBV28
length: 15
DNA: TGTGCCAGCAGTTCCCCCGCAGGGGGCCCCGAGGGCTACACCTTC
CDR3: CASSSPAGGPEGYTF

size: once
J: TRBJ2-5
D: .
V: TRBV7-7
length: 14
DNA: TGTGCTAGCTCTGCTCGCGTGGGGCGGGAGACCCAGTACTTC
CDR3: CASSARVGRETQYF

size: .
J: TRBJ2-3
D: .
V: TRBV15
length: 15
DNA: TGTGCCACCAGCAGAACAGCGGGTAGCACAGATACGCAGTATTTT
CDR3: CATSRTAGSTDTQYF

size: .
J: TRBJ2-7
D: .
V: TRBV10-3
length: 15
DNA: TGTGCCATCGGCGGCCAAGAGGGTTCACGTTACGAGCAGTACTTC
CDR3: CAIGGQEGSRYEQYF

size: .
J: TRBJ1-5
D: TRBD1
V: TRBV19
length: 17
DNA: TGTGCCAGTAGTATTTCCGGGACAGGGTATGGAAATCAGCCCCAGCATTTT
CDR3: CASSISGTGYGNQPQHF

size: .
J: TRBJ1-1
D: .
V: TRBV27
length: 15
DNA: TGTGCCAGCAAGGTTAGGGAGGGCAAGGACACTGAAGCTTTCTTT
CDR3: CASKVREGKDTEAFF